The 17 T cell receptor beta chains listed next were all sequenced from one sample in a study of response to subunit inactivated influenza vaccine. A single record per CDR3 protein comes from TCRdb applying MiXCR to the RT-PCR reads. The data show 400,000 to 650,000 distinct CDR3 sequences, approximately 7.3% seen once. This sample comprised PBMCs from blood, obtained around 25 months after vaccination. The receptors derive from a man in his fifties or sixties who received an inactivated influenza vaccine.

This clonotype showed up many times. The CDR3 region is CASSLGGARSYEQYF. The CDR3 nucleotides read TGCGCCAGCAGCTTGGGAGGGGCCCGCTCCTACGAGCAGTACTTC. The V and J genes are TRBV5-1 and TRBJ2-7, with D possibly being TRBD1 or TRBD2 (5 bases each). The CDR3 runs 15 residues. V was clipped by 0 bases and J by 0 bases, with 10 bases between them. Germline lookup yields CDR1 SGHRS and CDR2 YFSETQ.

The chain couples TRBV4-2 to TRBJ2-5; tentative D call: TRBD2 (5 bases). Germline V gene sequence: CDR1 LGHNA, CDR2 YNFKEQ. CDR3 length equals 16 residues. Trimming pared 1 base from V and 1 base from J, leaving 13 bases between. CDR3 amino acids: CASSQGDYASQETQYF. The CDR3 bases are TGTGCCAGCAGCCAAGGCGACTACGCCTCCCAAGAGACCCAGTACTTC.

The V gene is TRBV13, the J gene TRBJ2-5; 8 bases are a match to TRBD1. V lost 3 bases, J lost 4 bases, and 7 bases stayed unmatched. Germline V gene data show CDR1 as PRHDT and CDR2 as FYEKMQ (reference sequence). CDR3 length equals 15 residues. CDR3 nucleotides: TGTGCCAGCAGCTTCGACAGGGGCGTTTTAGAGACCCAGTACTTC. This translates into CASSFDRGVLETQYF.

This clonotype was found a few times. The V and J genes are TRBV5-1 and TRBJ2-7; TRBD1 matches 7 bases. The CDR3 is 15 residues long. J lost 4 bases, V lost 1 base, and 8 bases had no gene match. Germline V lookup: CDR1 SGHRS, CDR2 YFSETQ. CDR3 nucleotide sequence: TGCGCCAGCAGCTTGAGTTGGAAGGGGGCGTACGAGCAGTACTTC. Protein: CASSLSWKGAYEQYF.

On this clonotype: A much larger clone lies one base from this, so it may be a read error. The CDR3 region is CASSSLAGGGNEHFF. In nucleotides, the CDR3 is TGTGCCAGCAGCTCTCTAGCGGGAGGTGGAAATGAGCATTTCTTC. The V gene is TRBV6-1, the J gene TRBJ2-1, with 11 bases aligning to TRBD2. The CDR3 is 15 residues long. Germline V gives CDR1 MNHNS, CDR2 SASEGT.

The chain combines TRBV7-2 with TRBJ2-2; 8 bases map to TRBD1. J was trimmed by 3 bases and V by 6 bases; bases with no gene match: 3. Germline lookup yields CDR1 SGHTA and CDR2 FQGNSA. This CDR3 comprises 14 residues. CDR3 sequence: CASRRGQDTGELFF. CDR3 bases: TGTGCCAGCAGGCGGGGACAGGACACCGGGGAGCTGTTTTTT.

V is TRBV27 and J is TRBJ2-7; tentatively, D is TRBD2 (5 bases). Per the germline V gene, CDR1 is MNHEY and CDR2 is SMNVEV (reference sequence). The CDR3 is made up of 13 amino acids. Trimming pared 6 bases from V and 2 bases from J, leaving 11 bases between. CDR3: CASSPAVTYEQYF. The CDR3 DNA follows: TGTGCCAGCAGCCCAGCGGTAACCTACGAGCAGTACTTC.

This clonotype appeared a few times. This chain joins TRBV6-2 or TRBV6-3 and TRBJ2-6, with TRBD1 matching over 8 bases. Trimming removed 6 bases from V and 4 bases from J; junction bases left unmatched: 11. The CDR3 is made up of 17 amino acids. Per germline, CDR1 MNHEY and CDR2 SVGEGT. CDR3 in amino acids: CASSPRQGRTGANVLTF. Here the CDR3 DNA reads TGTGCCAGCAGCCCTAGACAGGGGAGAACCGGGGCCAACGTCCTGACTTTC.

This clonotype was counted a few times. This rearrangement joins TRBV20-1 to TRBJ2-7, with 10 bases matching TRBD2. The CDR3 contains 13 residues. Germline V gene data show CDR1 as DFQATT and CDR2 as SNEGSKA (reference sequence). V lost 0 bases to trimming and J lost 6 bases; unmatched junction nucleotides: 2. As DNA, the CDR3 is TGCAGTGCTAGAGAGGGACTAGCGCCCGAGCAGTACTTC. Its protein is CSAREGLAPEQYF.

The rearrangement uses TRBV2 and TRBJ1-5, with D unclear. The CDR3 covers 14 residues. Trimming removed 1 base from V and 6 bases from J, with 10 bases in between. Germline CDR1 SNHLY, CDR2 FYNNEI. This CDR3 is CASSEEGSGQPQHF. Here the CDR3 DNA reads TGTGCCAGCAGTGAAGAGGGCTCGGGTCAGCCCCAGCATTTT.

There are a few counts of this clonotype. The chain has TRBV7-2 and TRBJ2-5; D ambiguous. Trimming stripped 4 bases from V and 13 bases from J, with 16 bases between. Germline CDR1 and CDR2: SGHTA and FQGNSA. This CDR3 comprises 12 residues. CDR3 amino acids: CASSSYPDPRYF. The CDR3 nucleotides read TGTGCCAGCAGCTCATACCCGGACCCCCGGTACTTC. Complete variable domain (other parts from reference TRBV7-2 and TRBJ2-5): GAGVSQSPSNKVTEKGKDVELRCDPISGHTALYWYRQSLGQGLEFLIYFQGNSAPDKSGLPSDRFSAERTGGSVSTLTIQRTQQEDSAVYLCASSSYPDPRYFGPGTRLLVL.

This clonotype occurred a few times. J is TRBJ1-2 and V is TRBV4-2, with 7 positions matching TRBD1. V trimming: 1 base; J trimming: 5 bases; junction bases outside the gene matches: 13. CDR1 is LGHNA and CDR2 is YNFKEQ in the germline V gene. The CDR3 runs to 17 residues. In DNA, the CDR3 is TGTGCCAGCAGCCAAGGCGGACAGGATGGAAGTGGGTATGGCTACACCTTC. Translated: CASSQGGQDGSGYGYTF.

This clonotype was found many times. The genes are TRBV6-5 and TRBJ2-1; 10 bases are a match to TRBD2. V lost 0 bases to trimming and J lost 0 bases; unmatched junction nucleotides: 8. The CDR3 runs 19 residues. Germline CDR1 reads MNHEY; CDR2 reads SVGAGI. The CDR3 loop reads CASSYSGSGGQSSYNEQFF. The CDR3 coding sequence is TGTGCCAGCAGTTACTCGGGTAGCGGGGGGCAAAGCTCCTACAATGAGCAGTTCTTC.

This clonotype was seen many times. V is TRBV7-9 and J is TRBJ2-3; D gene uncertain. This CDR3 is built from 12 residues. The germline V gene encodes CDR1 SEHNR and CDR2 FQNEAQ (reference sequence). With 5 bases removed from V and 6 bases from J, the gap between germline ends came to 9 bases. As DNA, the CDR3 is TGTGCCAGCAGCCCCTGGATGGATACGCAGTATTTT. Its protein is CASSPWMDTQYF. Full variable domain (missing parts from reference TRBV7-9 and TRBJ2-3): DTGVSQNPRHKITKRGQNVTFRCDPISEHNRLYWYRQTLGQGPEFLTYFQNEAQLEKSRLLSDRFSAERPKGSFSTLEIQRTEQGDSAMYLCASSPWMDTQYFGPGTRLTVL.

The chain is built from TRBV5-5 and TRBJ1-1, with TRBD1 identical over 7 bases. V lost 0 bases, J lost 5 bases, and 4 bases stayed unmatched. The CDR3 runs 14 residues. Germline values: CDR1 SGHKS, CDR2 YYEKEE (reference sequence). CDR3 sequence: CASSLEGARTEAFF. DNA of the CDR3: TGTGCCAGCAGCTTGGAGGGGGCTAGGACTGAAGCTTTCTTT.

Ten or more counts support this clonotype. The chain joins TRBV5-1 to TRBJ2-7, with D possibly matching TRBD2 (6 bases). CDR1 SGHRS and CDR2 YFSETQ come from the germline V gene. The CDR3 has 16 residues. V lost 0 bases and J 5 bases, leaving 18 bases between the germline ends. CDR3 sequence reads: CASSLAPGRRGNEQYF. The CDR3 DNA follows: TGCGCCAGCAGCTTGGCCCCAGGACGCCGCGGGAACGAGCAGTACTTC.

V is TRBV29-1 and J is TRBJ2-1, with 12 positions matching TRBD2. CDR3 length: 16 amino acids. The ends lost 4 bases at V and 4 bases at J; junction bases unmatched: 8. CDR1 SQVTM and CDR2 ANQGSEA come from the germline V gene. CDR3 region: CSVVLAGGPGYNEQFF. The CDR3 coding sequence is TGCAGCGTTGTTCTAGCGGGAGGGCCTGGGTACAATGAGCAGTTCTTC.